Included here is one TCR beta chain sequence, with context. This entry is derived from a study of follicular helper T cells after annual influenza vaccination. Across the study: Days 0, 7 and 28 post-vaccination were the blood draw times. Some donors were sampled over the 2013-2014, 2014-2015 and 2015-2016 vaccinations.

Time point of the sample: 2015-2016 season, pre-vaccination. Repertoires were generated with immunoSEQ multiplex PCR, while TCRdb's copy carries only in-frame clones and drops some. The table has about 5,600 clones, roughly 85% seen once. Looked up from germline, CDR1 is SGHRS and CDR2 is YFSETQ. CDR3 size: 15 residues. J was trimmed by 5 bases and V by 0 bases; bases with no gene match: 4. This TCR came from an adult who received the influenza vaccine. This chain joins TRBV5-1 and TRBJ2-3, with TRBD2 matching 9 bases. The sample in question was CXCR5- memory CD4+ T cells sorted from blood, obtained on the day of influenza vaccination. CDR3 coding DNA: TGCGCCAGCAGCTTGGATGGACTAGCGAGAGATACGCAGTATTTT. Amino acids: CASSLDGLARDTQYF.